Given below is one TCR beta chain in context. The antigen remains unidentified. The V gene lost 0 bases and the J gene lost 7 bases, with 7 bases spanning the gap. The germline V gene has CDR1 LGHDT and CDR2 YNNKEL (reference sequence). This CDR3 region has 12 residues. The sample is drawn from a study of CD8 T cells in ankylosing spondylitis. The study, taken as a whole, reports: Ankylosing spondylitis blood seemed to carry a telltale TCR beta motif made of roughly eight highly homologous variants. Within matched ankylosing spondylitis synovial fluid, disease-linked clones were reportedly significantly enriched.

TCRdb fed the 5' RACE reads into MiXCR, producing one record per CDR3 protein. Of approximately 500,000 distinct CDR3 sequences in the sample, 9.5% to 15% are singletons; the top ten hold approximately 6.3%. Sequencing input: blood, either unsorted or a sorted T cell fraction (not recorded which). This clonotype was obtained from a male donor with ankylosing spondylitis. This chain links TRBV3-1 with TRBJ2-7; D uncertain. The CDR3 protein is CASSQEAWEQYF. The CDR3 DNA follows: TGTGCCAGCAGCCAAGAAGCGTGGGAGCAGTACTTC.